This TCR beta chain came from a study of radiation and T cells in renal cell carcinoma. Stated time point: blood 4 weeks post-SBRT, at nephrectomy. Sample treatment: 15 Gy SBRT to primary tumor, nephrectomy 4 weeks later. The table came from immunoSEQ multiplex PCR; TCRdb's copy has only in-frame clones and leaves some out. The repertoire holds about 40,000 clones, with about 82% as singletons. Deletions cut 6 bases from V and 0 bases from J, with 11 bases between. The CDR3 spans 14 residues. Germline V CDR1 and CDR2: LNHDA, SQIVND (reference sequence). The source material was blood, sampled from a patient whose treatment included radiotherapy and nephrectomy. This sequence was found in a woman between 70 and 85 years old with renal cell carcinoma. The genes are TRBV19 and TRBJ2-5; D is unclear. CDR3 amino acids: CASRPQENQETQYF. CDR3 in DNA: TGTGCCAGTAGGCCCCAGGAAAACCAAGAGACCCAGTACTTC.